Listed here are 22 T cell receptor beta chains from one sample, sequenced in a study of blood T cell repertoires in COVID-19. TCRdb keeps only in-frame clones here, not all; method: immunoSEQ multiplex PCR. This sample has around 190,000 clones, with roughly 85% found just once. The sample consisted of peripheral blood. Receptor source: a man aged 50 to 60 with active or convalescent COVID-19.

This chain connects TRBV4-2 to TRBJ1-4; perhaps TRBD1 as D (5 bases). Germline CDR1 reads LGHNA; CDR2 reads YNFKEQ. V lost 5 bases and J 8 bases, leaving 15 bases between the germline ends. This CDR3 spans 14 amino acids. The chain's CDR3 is CASSDGGVKEKLFF. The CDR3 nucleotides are TGTGCCAGCAGCGACGGGGGGGTTAAGGAAAAACTGTTTTTT.

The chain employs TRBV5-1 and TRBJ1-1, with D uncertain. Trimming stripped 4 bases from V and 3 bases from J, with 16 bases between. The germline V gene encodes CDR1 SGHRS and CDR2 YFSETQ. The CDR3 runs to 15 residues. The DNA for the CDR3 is TGCGCCAGCAGCGCTGACGGAGGAAAGTACACTGAAGCTTTCTTT. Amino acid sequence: CASSADGGKYTEAFF.

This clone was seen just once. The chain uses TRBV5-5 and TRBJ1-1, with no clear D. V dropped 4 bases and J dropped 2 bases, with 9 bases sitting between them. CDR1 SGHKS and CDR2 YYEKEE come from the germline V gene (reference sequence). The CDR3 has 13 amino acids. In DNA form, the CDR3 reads TGTGCCAGCAGCATGCAGGTAAACACTGAAGCTTTCTTT. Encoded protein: CASSMQVNTEAFF.

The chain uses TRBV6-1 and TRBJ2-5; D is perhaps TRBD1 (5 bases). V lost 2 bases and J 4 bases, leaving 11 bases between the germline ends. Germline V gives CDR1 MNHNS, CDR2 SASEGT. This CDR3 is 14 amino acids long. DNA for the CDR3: TGTGCCAGCAGTGAACGATCCCAGGGAGAGACCCAGTACTTC. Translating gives CASSERSQGETQYF.

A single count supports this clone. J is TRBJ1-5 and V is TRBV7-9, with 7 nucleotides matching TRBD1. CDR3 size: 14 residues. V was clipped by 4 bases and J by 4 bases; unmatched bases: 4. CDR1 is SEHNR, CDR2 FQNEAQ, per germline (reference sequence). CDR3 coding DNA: TGTGCCAGCAGCTCCGGACAGGCTAATCAGCCCCAGCATTTT. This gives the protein CASSSGQANQPQHF. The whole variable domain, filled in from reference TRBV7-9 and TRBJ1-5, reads DTGVSQNPRHKITKRGQNVTFRCDPISEHNRLYWYRQTLGQGPEFLTYFQNEAQLEKSRLLSDRFSAERPKGSFSTLEIQRTEQGDSAMYLCASSSGQANQPQHFGDGTRLSIL.

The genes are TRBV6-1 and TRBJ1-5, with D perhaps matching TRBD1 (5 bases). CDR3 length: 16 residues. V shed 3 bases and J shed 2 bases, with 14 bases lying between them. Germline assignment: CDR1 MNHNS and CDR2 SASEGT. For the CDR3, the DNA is TGTGCCAGCAGTGATCCGGGGGAAGGGGGCAATCAGCCCCAGCATTTT. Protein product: CASSDPGEGGNQPQHF.

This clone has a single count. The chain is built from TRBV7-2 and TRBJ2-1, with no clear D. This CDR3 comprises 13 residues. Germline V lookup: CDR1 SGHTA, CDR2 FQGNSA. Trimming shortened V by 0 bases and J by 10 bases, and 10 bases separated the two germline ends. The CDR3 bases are TGTGCCAGCAGCTTAGCGCTGGCAACGGAGCAGTTCTTC. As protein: CASSLALATEQFF.

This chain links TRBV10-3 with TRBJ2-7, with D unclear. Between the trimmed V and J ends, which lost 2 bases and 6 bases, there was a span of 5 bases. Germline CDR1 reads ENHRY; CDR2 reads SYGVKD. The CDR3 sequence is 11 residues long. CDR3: CAISEGREQYF. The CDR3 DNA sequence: TGTGCCATCAGTGAGGGGCGCGAGCAGTACTTC.

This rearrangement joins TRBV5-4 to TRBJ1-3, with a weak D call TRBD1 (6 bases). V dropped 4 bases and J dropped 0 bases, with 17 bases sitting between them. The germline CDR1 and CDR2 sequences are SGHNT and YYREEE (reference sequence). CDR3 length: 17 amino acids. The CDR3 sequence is CASSLGGEIVSGNTIYF. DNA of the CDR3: TGTGCCAGCAGCCTAGGGGGGGAAATAGTCTCTGGAAACACCATATATTTT.

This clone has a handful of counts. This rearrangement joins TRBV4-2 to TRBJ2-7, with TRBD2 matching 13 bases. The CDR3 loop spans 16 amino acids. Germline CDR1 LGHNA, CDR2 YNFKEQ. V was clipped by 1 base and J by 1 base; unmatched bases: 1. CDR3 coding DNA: TGTGCCAGCAGCCAAGGACTAGCGGGAGGTTCCTACGAGCAGTACTTC. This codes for CASSQGLAGGSYEQYF.

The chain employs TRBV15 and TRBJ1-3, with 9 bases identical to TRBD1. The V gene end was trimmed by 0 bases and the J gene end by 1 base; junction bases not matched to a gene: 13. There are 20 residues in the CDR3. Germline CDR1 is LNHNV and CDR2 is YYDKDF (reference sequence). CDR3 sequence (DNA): TGTGCCACCAGCAGAGATATGGGTTCGGGACAGGGTGGTTCTGGAAACACCATATATTTT. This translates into CATSRDMGSGQGGSGNTIYF.

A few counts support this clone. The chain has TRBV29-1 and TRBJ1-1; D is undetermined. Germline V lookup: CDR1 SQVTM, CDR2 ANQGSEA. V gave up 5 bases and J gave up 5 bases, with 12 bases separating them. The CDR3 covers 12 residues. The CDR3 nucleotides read TGCAGCGTTTCCCAGCGGGCAACTGAAGCTTTCTTT. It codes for CSVSQRATEAFF. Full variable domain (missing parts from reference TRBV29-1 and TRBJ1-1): SAVISQKPSRDICQRGTSLTIQCQVDSQVTMMFWYRQQPGQSLTLIATANQGSEATYESGFVIDKFPISRPNLTFSTLTVSNMSPEDSSIYLCSVSQRATEAFFGQGTRLTVV.

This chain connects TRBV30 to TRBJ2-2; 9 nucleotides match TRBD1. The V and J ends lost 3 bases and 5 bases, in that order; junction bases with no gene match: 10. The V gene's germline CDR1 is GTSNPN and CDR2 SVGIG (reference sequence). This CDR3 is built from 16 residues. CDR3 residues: CAWRPPGTGNTGELFF. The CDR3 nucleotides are TGTGCCTGGAGACCCCCCGGGACAGGGAATACCGGGGAGCTGTTTTTT.

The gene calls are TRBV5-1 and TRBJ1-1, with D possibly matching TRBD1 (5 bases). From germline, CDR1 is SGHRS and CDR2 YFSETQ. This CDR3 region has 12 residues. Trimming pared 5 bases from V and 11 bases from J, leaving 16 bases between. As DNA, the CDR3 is TGCGCCAGCAGATCCGATGTAGGGGCGGCTTTCTTT. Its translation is CASRSDVGAAFF. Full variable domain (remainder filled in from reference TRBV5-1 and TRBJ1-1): KAGVTQTPRYLIKTRGQQVTLSCSPISGHRSVSWYQQTPGQGLQFLFEYFSETQRNKGNFPGRFSGRQFSNSRSEMNVSTLELGDSALYLCASRSDVGAAFFGQGTRLTVV.

The CDR3 region is CASNPGSSYEQYF. The CDR3 DNA follows: TGTGCCAGCAACCCTGGGAGCTCCTACGAGCAGTACTTC. The chain employs TRBV28 and TRBJ2-7, with D perhaps TRBD2 (5 bases). The CDR3 consists of 13 residues. The germline gives CDR1 MDHEN, CDR2 SYDVKM. V lost 7 bases, J lost 0 bases, and 10 bases lay in between.

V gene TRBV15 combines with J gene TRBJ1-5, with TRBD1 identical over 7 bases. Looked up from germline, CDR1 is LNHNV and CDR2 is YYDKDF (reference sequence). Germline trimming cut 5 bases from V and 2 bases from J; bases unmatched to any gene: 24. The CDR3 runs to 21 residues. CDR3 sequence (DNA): TGTGCCACCAGCTCTCCCGAGGGCAGGGGGAGCGCAAGCGGTGGCAATCAGCCCCAGCATTTT. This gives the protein CATSSPEGRGSASGGNQPQHF.

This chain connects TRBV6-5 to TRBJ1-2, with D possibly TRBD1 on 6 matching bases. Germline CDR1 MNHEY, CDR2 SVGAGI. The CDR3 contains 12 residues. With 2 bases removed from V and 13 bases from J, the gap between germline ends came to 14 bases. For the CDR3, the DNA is TGTGCCAGCAGTTACGACAGGTTTGAGCTCACCTTC. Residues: CASSYDRFELTF.

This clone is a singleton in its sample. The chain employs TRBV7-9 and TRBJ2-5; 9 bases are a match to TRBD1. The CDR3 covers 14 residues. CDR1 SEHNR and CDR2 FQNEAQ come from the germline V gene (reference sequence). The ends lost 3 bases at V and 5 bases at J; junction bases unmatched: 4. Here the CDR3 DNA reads TGTGCCAGCAGCTTTACAGGGGGCGGTGAGACCCAGTACTTC. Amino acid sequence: CASSFTGGGETQYF.

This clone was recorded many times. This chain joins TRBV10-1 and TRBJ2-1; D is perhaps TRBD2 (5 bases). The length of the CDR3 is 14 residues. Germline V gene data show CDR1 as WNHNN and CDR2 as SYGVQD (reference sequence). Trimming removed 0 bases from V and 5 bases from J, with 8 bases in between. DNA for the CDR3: TGCGCCAGCAGTGAGTCGCTAGCACACAATGAGCAGTTCTTC. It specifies CASSESLAHNEQFF.

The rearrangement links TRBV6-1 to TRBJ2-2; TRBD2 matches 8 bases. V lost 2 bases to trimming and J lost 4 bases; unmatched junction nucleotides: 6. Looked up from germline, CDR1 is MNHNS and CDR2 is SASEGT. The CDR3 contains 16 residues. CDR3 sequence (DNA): TGTGCCAGCAGTGAACGGGGGGGGTATGGCACCGGGGAGCTGTTTTTT. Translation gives CASSERGGYGTGELFF.

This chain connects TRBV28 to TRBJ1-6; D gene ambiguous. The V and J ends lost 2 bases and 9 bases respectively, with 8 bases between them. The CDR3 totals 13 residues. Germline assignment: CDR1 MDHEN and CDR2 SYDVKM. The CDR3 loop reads CASSLPVGSPLHF. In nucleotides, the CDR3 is TGTGCCAGCAGTTTACCGGTCGGTTCACCCCTCCACTTT.

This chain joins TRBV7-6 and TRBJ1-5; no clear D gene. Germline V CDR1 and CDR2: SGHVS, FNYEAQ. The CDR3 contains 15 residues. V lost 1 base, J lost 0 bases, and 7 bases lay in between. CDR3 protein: CASSLGFSSNQPQHF. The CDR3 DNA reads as TGTGCCAGCAGCTTAGGATTCAGTAGCAATCAGCCCCAGCATTTT.